This TCR beta chain was recovered during a study of T cell responses to AZD1222 COVID-19 vaccine. The trim removed 4 bases at V and 6 bases at J, leaving 2 bases unmatched. This CDR3 has 12 amino acids. CDR1 is SEHNR and CDR2 is FQNEAQ in the germline V gene (reference sequence). Remarks on this clone: Its antigen is unknown.

General study findings and limits: Recipients of AZD1222 seropositive at baseline numbered only five or six.

Assay used: immunoSEQ multiplex PCR; TCRdb lists only in-frame clones, some missing. This table holds roughly 150,000 clones, roughly 90% found once. The specimen was peripheral blood, collected 28 days after the second AZD1222 dose. The chain carries TRBV7-9 and TRBJ1-2, with 7 nucleotides matching TRBD1. This TCR was sampled from an adult who received the AZD1222 COVID-19 vaccine. For the CDR3, the DNA is TGTGCCAGCAGCTCCACAGGGGATGGCTACACCTTC. Its protein is CASSSTGDGYTF. Full variable domain (remainder filled in from reference TRBV7-9 and TRBJ1-2): DTGVSQNPRHKITKRGQNVTFRCDPISEHNRLYWYRQTLGQGPEFLTYFQNEAQLEKSRLLSDRFSAERPKGSFSTLEIQRTEQGDSAMYLCASSSTGDGYTFGSGTRLTVV.